This T cell receptor beta chain was documented in a study of blood T cell repertoires in COVID-19 (dated by TCRdb to 2019 to 2021). Concerning the study at large: Collaborator samples came from the United States, Italy and Spain and covered acute and convalescent phases of COVID-19. The prospective study material was composed of cDNA or gDNA derived from T cells, B-cell-depleted T cells, or PBMCs. The dataset comprised deeply sampled blood TCRbeta repertoires from subjects exposed to, actively infected with, or recovered from COVID-19. The repertoires were released in a freely available public database meant as a resource for research on the immune response to SARS-CoV-2. Samples were obtained from the ongoing ImmuneRACE study (first 160 participants) and from some 1,200 subjects provided by 6 global collaborators. Sample metadata almost always included a de-identified subject ID, COVID-19 status, age in years and sex. HLA class I and class II types, where available, came from metadata supplied by the sample provider rather than from assay-based typing. Here is what the overall study found, with its caveats: The quantity of clinical and demographic metadata differed by source and by participant and was supplied without curation.

TCRbeta CDR3 regions were amplified from genomic DNA by means of the immunoSEQ Assay, a bias-controlled multiplex PCR. The source study handled its data this way. The number of nucleated cells in each sample was estimated by amplification of reference gene primers within the assay. Sequence reads were collapsed and filtered to measure the absolute abundance of every unique TCRbeta CDR3 rearrangement. Productive Simpson clonality was computed per sample as the square root of Simpson's diversity index over productive rearrangements. Here the immuneACCESS table is served through TCRdb, limited to in-frame sequences with V and J called. Missing clones are a known gap in these copies; in checked studies unresolved V genes cover under half, and the rest lacks a known reason. Clonal size and the V and J genes are those of that table, whereas D and trimming came from the DNA. The sample table contains some 160,000 clones; only one count was recorded for 83% of them. The ten biggest clones cover 1.5% to 1.9% of the sample.

As concerns this clone: The specificity of this receptor is unknown. Base-call qualities are not available, and no considerably larger clone is one nucleotide away.

At the junction V is shortened by 4 bases and J by 10 bases; bases outside the gene matches: 7. From cysteine to phenylalanine, the CDR3 is 13 amino acids long. The kept DNA is CDR3 alone, 39 bases in frame from the first base. CDR1 LGHDT and CDR2 YNNKEL are derived from the germline V gene (reference sequence). The collaborating institutions used their own protocols to collect whole blood in K2EDTA tubes. For TCRbeta analysis, collaborators shipped samples as frozen whole blood, isolated PBMCs, or DNA extracted from either of those sample types. The TCR originated in a human donor in a cohort sampled during active COVID-19. The material sequenced was peripheral blood. Recombination linked TRBV3-1 (or the pseudogene TRBV3-2) to TRBJ2-1; 7 central nucleotides agree with TRBD2. The sequenced DNA: TGTGCCAGCAGCCTCCTCTGGGGGGGGGAGCAGTTCTTC. Its translation is CASSLLWGGEQFF.